Shown below are 29 T cell receptor beta chains from a single sample sequenced in a study of PD-1 blockade in classical Hodgkin lymphoma. Each and every patient relapsed after autologous stem cell transplantation, and patients got differing brentuximab vedotin exposure. This table comes from immunoSEQ multiplex PCR, and its TCRdb copy is limited to in-frame clones, with some not included. The sample has 30,000 to 50,000 clones, over 60% seen once; the top ten hold 9.5% to 12%. The source was peripheral blood mononuclear cells (PBMCs), collected at baseline. The receptor source for this set is a human donor with classical Hodgkin lymphoma.

The chain is built from TRBV7-2 and TRBJ2-2; either TRBD1 or TRBD2 may fit D (5 bases each). Germline assignment: CDR1 SGHTA and CDR2 FQGNSA. V lost 3 bases and J lost 0, with 17 bases in between. CDR3 length: 18 residues. CDR3 nucleotides: TGTGCCAGCAGCTTGAAGGGGACCTTGTTCGCGAACACCGGGGAGCTGTTTTTT. Translating it yields CASSLKGTLFANTGELFF.

Only a few counts were recorded for this clone. The CDR3 loop is CASSLDRGYGYTF. The DNA of the CDR3 is TGTGCCAGCAGCCTGGACAGGGGGTATGGCTACACCTTC. This chain uses TRBV2 with TRBJ1-2; 10 positions match TRBD1. Germline trimming cut 6 bases from V and 5 bases from J; bases unmatched to any gene: 3. CDR3 length: 13 residues. Germline V lookup: CDR1 SNHLY, CDR2 FYNNEI.

This sequence joins TRBV5-8 and TRBJ1-4, with unresolved D. The germline CDR1 and CDR2 sequences are SGHTS and YDEGEE. V shed 2 bases and J shed 4 bases, with 9 bases lying between them. The CDR3 covers 14 residues. CDR3 in amino acids: CASSFGGVNEKLFF. CDR3 DNA: TGTGCCAGCAGCTTCGGTGGAGTTAATGAAAAACTGTTTTTT.

This chain links TRBV27 with TRBJ1-4, with TRBD1 identical over 7 bases. Per germline, CDR1 MNHEY and CDR2 SMNVEV (reference sequence). Unmatched junction bases numbered 1, after V lost 7 bases and J lost 5 bases. This CDR3 is built from 12 residues. As DNA, the CDR3 is TGTGCCAGCAAGACAGGGAATGAAAAACTGTTTTTT. Translating it yields CASKTGNEKLFF.

The CDR3 sequence: CASGASGGDEQYF. The CDR3 coding sequence is TGTGCCAGTGGGGCAAGTGGAGGGGACGAGCAGTACTTC. The chain employs TRBV19 and TRBJ2-7; TRBD2 might be the D (6 bases). The CDR3 runs 13 residues. Germline loops: CDR1 LNHDA, CDR2 SQIVND (reference sequence). The ends were cut back, 8 bases at V and 5 bases at J, with 16 bases in the middle.

The chain employs TRBV11-3 and TRBJ2-1; D not certain. Germline V gene lookup returns CDR1 SGHNT and CDR2 YENEEA. CDR3 length: 13 residues. V lost 5 bases and J 2 bases, leaving 7 bases between the germline ends. The CDR3: CASSLQTYNEQFF. DNA for the CDR3: TGTGCCAGCAGCCTCCAAACCTACAATGAGCAGTTCTTC.

The table lists this clone with a few counts. V gene TRBV6-4 combines with J gene TRBJ2-2; D possibly corresponds to TRBD2 (6 bases). Between the trimmed V and J ends, which lost 7 bases and 1 base, there was a span of 10 bases. Germline CDR1 is MRHNA and CDR2 is SNTAGT. The CDR3 extends over 14 amino acids. The CDR3 DNA reads TGTGCCAGCAAGGCGGGACGGAACACCGGGGAGCTGTTTTTT. This encodes CASKAGRNTGELFF.

This clone turned up a few times. This specimen includes other DNA sequences encoding the same CDR3. The J gene is TRBJ1-5, the V gene TRBV28; D ambiguous. V lost 2 bases, J lost 6 bases, and 17 bases lay in between. Germline CDR1 reads MDHEN; CDR2 reads SYDVKM. There are 16 residues in the CDR3. The CDR3 bases are TGTGCCAGCAGTTTAATGTTAGCCGGGTCGGGTCAGCCCCAGCATTTT. Amino acid sequence: CASSLMLAGSGQPQHF.

CDR3 loop: CASSAGTISGNTIYF. The CDR3 nucleotides read TGTGCCAGCAGCGCTGGGACAATTTCTGGAAACACCATATATTTT. The rearrangement links TRBV9 to TRBJ1-3; maybe TRBD1 (6 bases). Germline CDR1 is SGDLS and CDR2 is YYNGEE. The CDR3 runs 15 residues. With 3 bases removed from V and 1 base from J, the gap between germline ends came to 11 bases.

This clone was counted once. V is TRBV19 and J is TRBJ1-5; D is uncertain. Trimming took off 3 bases at V and 7 bases at J, with 19 bases between the two ends. CDR1 and CDR2 from the germline V gene are LNHDA and SQIVND (reference sequence). The length of the CDR3 is 16 residues. As DNA, the CDR3 is TGTGCCAGTAGTATGGGGAGCAGCGTGAAATCACAGCCCCAGCATTTT. This encodes CASSMGSSVKSQPQHF.

This clone showed up just a few times. One end of the junction varies from germline; a read error may be responsible. This sequence joins TRBV29-1 and TRBJ2-7; TRBD1 matches at 10 bases. Germline V gives CDR1 SQVTM, CDR2 ANQGSEA. The CDR3 spans 14 residues. The CDR3 region is CSVEADRGPYEQYF. CDR3 bases: TGCAGCGTGGAAGCCGACAGGGGGCCTTACGAGCAGTACTTC.

The gene calls are TRBV5-1 and TRBJ2-1; 10 nucleotides line up with TRBD1. This CDR3 is built from 15 residues. V lost 4 bases to trimming and J lost 4 bases; unmatched junction nucleotides: 5. Germline-derived CDR1 and CDR2 are SGHRS and YFSETQ. This chain's CDR3 is CASSARQGAYNEQFF. CDR3 nucleotide sequence: TGCGCCAGCAGCGCAAGACAGGGGGCGTACAATGAGCAGTTCTTC.

V gene TRBV28 combines with J gene TRBJ1-2; D is uncertain. Germline CDR1 MDHEN, CDR2 SYDVKM. The CDR3 is 12 amino acids. V was trimmed by 2 bases and J by 7 bases, leaving 8 bases between them. The CDR3 sequence: CASSLTFGGYTF. The DNA for the CDR3 is TGTGCCAGCAGTTTAACGTTTGGTGGCTACACCTTC.

This clone was recorded only once. V usage is TRBV5-6 and J usage is TRBJ2-2, with 7 bases identical to TRBD2. Germline V gene data show CDR1 as SGHDT and CDR2 as YYEEEE. J was trimmed by 3 bases and V by 0 bases; bases with no gene match: 8. CDR3 length: 17 residues. CDR3 nucleotide sequence: TGTGCCAGCAGCTTGGACGGTCTAGCGGTTTACACCGGGGAGCTGTTTTTT. Its protein is CASSLDGLAVYTGELFF.

This clone appeared a single time. The chain has TRBV5-1 and TRBJ2-3; the D gene is possibly TRBD2 (5 bases). The ends were cut back, 4 bases at V and 0 bases at J, with 9 bases in the middle. CDR1 is SGHRS, CDR2 YFSETQ, per germline. The CDR3 covers 14 residues. The CDR3 coding sequence is TGCGCCAGCAGCCCCGGGATTAGCACAGATACGCAGTATTTT. Translated: CASSPGISTDTQYF.

This chain joins TRBV5-5 and TRBJ2-7, with 7 bases matching TRBD2. With V trimmed by 4 bases and J by 0 bases, 4 bases remained unmatched. CDR1 and CDR2 (germline): SGHKS, YYEKEE (reference sequence). The CDR3 sequence is 14 residues long. CDR3 loop: CASSLRDYSYEQYF. CDR3 sequence (DNA): TGTGCCAGCAGCCTTCGGGACTACTCCTACGAGCAGTACTTC.

The chain joins TRBV7-9 to TRBJ2-6; the D is unclear. This CDR3 is built from 13 residues. With 8 bases removed from V and 0 bases from J, the gap between germline ends came to 5 bases. From germline, CDR1 is SEHNR and CDR2 FQNEAQ (reference sequence). The CDR3 spells CASGDSGANVLTF. The CDR3 DNA is TGTGCCAGCGGGGACTCTGGGGCCAACGTCCTGACTTTC.

Within the sample, this clone is medium-sized (0.01 to 0.1%). This chain uses TRBV19 with TRBJ2-7; tentatively, D is TRBD2 (6 bases). The CDR3 length is 15 residues. Looked up from germline, CDR1 is LNHDA and CDR2 is SQIVND (reference sequence). Between the trimmed V and J ends, which lost 4 bases and 6 bases, there was a span of 19 bases. CDR3 sequence (DNA): TGTGCCAGTAGTAGACTAGGTTTTTTTGGCTCCGAGCAGTACTTC. Translation: CASSRLGFFGSEQYF.

Only one count was recorded for this clone. The V gene is TRBV30, the J gene TRBJ2-7; 8 positions match TRBD1. The CDR3 covers 14 residues. Germline CDR1 reads GTSNPN; CDR2 reads SVGIG (reference sequence). V shed 5 bases and J 1 base; nucleotides not matched to a gene: 7. The CDR3, as DNA: TGTGCCTGGGGGCGGACAGGGCATTCCTACGAGCAGTACTTC. Translation: CAWGRTGHSYEQYF.

This sequence joins TRBV14 and TRBJ1-1; 8 nucleotides align to TRBD1. Germline lookup yields CDR1 SGHDN and CDR2 FVKESK. J gave up 1 base and V 2 bases, and 3 bases lay outside the gene matches. The CDR3 has 15 residues. The CDR3 here is CASSQSGGRNTEAFF. The CDR3 bases are TGTGCCAGCAGCCAATCAGGGGGCAGGAACACTGAAGCTTTCTTT. Full variable domain (outside the CDR3, taken from reference TRBV14 and TRBJ1-1): EAGVTQFPSHSVIEKGQTVTLRCDPISGHDNLYWYRRVMGKEIKFLLHFVKESKQDESGMPNNRFLAERTGGTYSTLKVQPAELEDSGVYFCASSQSGGRNTEAFFGQGTRLTVV.

Sample share makes this clone medium-sized. The gene calls are TRBV7-9 and TRBJ2-1; 11 nucleotides agree with TRBD2. Germline CDR1 is SEHNR and CDR2 is FQNEAQ (reference sequence). V was clipped by 5 bases and J by 6 bases; unmatched bases: 6. This CDR3 is built from 15 residues. The CDR3 DNA follows: TGTGCCAGCAGCGGTACCGGGACTAGCGGCAATGAGCAGTTCTTC. Translation gives CASSGTGTSGNEQFF. Supplemented by reference TRBV7-9 and TRBJ2-1, the full variable domain reads DTGVSQNPRHKITKRGQNVTFRCDPISEHNRLYWYRQTLGQGPEFLTYFQNEAQLEKSRLLSDRFSAERPKGSFSTLEIQRTEQGDSAMYLCASSGTGTSGNEQFFGPGTRLTVL.

V is TRBV5-1 and J is TRBJ2-7; no firm D call. This CDR3 contains 14 residues. Trimming pared 0 bases from V and 1 base from J, leaving 8 bases between. CDR1 and CDR2 from the germline V gene are SGHRS and YFSETQ. The CDR3 sequence is CASSLVIGSYEQYF. The CDR3 nucleotides are TGCGCCAGCAGCTTGGTTATAGGTTCCTACGAGCAGTACTTC. Looking up the rest from reference TRBV5-1 and TRBJ2-7 gives the full variable domain: KAGVTQTPRYLIKTRGQQVTLSCSPISGHRSVSWYQQTPGQGLQFLFEYFSETQRNKGNFPGRFSGRQFSNSRSEMNVSTLELGDSALYLCASSLVIGSYEQYFGPGTRLTVT.

The genes are TRBV6-5 and TRBJ2-7; 7 nucleotides align to TRBD2. The CDR3 is made up of 13 amino acids. Germline V gene sequence: CDR1 MNHEY, CDR2 SVGAGI. V dropped 6 bases and J dropped 2; count of bases not matched to a gene: 4. CDR3 protein: CASSNAGAYEQYF. The CDR3 DNA reads TGTGCCAGCAGCAACGCGGGAGCCTACGAGCAGTACTTC.

The chain couples TRBV6-1 to TRBJ2-7; D is undetermined. The CDR3 loop spans 12 amino acids. V was trimmed by 1 base and J by 4 bases, leaving 5 bases between them. CDR1 and CDR2 (germline): MNHNS, SASEGT. CDR3 region: CASSEGGYEQYF. The CDR3 DNA reads as TGTGCCAGCAGTGAAGGAGGATACGAGCAGTACTTC.

J is TRBJ1-2 and V is TRBV29-1, with a weak D call TRBD1 (6 bases). The CDR3 sequence is 12 residues long. V was shortened by 6 bases and J by 8 bases, with 16 bases between the two germline ends. Germline lookup yields CDR1 SQVTM and CDR2 ANQGSEA. CDR3 sequence (DNA): TGCAGCGTAGATAGGACAGCCCCAGGCTACACCTTC. This gives the protein CSVDRTAPGYTF.

This clone showed up just once. The V gene is TRBV6-5, the J gene TRBJ2-7; D call uncertain. The V gene lost 5 bases and the J gene lost 0 bases, with 11 bases spanning the gap. The CDR3 runs to 14 residues. Germline CDR1 is MNHEY and CDR2 is SVGAGI. CDR3 nucleotides: TGTGCCAGCAGTACGACGATGAGCTCCTACGAGCAGTACTTC. Translating it yields CASSTTMSSYEQYF.

The gene calls are TRBV19 and TRBJ2-7, with D tentatively TRBD2 (6 bases). CDR3 length equals 15 residues. V was clipped by 1 base and J by 6 bases, with 16 bases between them. Germline values: CDR1 LNHDA, CDR2 SQIVND (reference sequence). Written as DNA, the CDR3 is TGTGCCAGTAGTATAGGGGGCGGGGCCGTTCCCGAGCAGTACTTC. Its translation is CASSIGGGAVPEQYF.

This clone was seen just once. The chain joins TRBV10-3 to TRBJ1-5, with D unclear. The CDR3 length is 14 residues. The V end was cut by 0 bases, the J end by 4 bases, with 7 bases between. The germline V gene encodes CDR1 ENHRY and CDR2 SYGVKD. The CDR3 DNA is TGTGCCATCAGTGAGTCGAACTGGAATCAGCCCCAGCATTTT. It specifies CAISESNWNQPQHF.

The chain recombines TRBV28 with TRBJ2-7; perhaps D is TRBD1 or TRBD2 (5 bases each). Trimming shortened V by 3 bases and J by 4 bases, and 19 bases separated the two germline ends. The CDR3 is 16 residues long. Germline lookup yields CDR1 MDHEN and CDR2 SYDVKM. The CDR3: CASSFGYWGKKYEQYF. For the CDR3, the DNA is TGTGCCAGCAGTTTCGGTTATTGGGGGAAAAAATACGAGCAGTACTTC. The full variable domain, completed using reference TRBV28 and TRBJ2-7, is DVKVTQSSRYLVKRTGEKVFLECVQDMDHENMFWYRQDPGLGLRLIYFSYDVKMKEKGDIPEGYSVSREKKERFSLILESASTNQTSMYLCASSFGYWGKKYEQYFGPGTRLTVT.